These 13 T cell receptor beta chains were all obtained from the same sample, sequenced in a study of T cells in Graves' hyperthyroidism and ophthalmopathy. RNA transcripts yielded amplified TCR beta CDR3 regions. A set of HTBI primers served as the primers for a first-round RT-PCR of the TCR CDR3. TCRdb itself ran the multiplex PCR reads through MiXCR, one entry per CDR3 protein. This table has nearly 600,000 distinct CDR3 sequences, roughly 14% appearing once. The source material was blood. The receptor source for this set is a woman aged 25 to 39 with Graves' hyperthyroidism that later progressed to Graves' ophthalmopathy.

This clonotype has a single count. V and J are TRBV19 and TRBJ2-1, with TRBD1 matching over 8 bases. The CDR3 contains 14 residues. Unmatched junction bases numbered 4, after V lost 5 bases and J lost 4 bases. Germline V gives CDR1 LNHDA, CDR2 SQIVND (reference sequence). The CDR3 protein is CASSEGDRYNEQFF. The CDR3 DNA follows: TGTGCCAGTAGTGAGGGGGACAGGTACAATGAGCAGTTCTTC.

In its sample, this clonotype was seen a few times. V gene TRBV28 combines with J gene TRBJ1-6; 9 bases map to TRBD1. Germline V CDR1 and CDR2: MDHEN, SYDVKM. The CDR3 is 14 amino acids. With V trimmed by 8 bases and J by 6 bases, 5 bases remained unmatched. The CDR3 coding sequence is TGTGCCAGCGTCCCGGGACAGGGTAATTCACCCCTCCACTTT. Amino acids: CASVPGQGNSPLHF.

As to this clonotype: Being one base from a much bigger clone, this may be a read error. This CDR3 is CASSPFTGNTEELFF. The CDR3 DNA follows: TGTGCCAGCAGCCCATTTACAGGGAACACCGAGGAGCTGTTTTTT. V usage is TRBV11-3 and J usage is TRBJ2-2; weak D call: TRBD1 (6 bases). This CDR3 has 15 residues. Germline loops: CDR1 SGHNT, CDR2 YENEEA.

Only a few counts were recorded for this clonotype. This chain uses TRBV30 with TRBJ2-7; 7 nucleotides match TRBD2. V lost 2 bases to trimming and J lost 5 bases; unmatched junction nucleotides: 9. In germline, CDR1 is GTSNPN, CDR2 SVGIG (reference sequence). The CDR3 has 14 amino acids. The chain's CDR3 is CAWSQGGSTHEQYF. The CDR3 DNA sequence: TGTGCCTGGAGTCAGGGCGGGAGTACCCACGAGCAGTACTTC.

The sample holds many counts of this clonotype. The CDR3, as DNA: TGCAGCGTTGAGGAAGGGGGGCGATACAGGGGCAACGAGCAGTACTTC. This gives the protein CSVEEGGRYRGNEQYF. This rearrangement joins TRBV29-1 to TRBJ2-7; TRBD1 might be the D (7 bases). The CDR3 contains 16 residues. Per the germline V gene, CDR1 is SQVTM and CDR2 is ANQGSEA. Trimming pared 3 bases from V and 5 bases from J, leaving 23 bases between.

This clonotype was seen a few times. The genes are TRBV10-3 and TRBJ1-1, with TRBD1 matching over 7 bases. J lost 6 bases, V lost 4 bases, and 8 bases had no gene match. Per germline, CDR1 ENHRY and CDR2 SYGVKD. This CDR3 has 14 amino acids. CDR3 in amino acids: CAISGQGGLSEAFF. As DNA, the CDR3 is TGTGCCATCAGTGGACAGGGAGGATTATCTGAAGCTTTCTTT.

This clonotype has just a few counts. J is TRBJ2-1 and V is TRBV25-1; D not certain. There are 16 residues in the CDR3. Per the germline V gene, CDR1 is MGHDK and CDR2 is SYGVNS. V gave up 3 bases and J gave up 0 bases, with 12 bases separating them. The CDR3 sequence is CASSDLVRSSYNEQFF. CDR3 DNA sequence: TGTGCCAGCAGTGACTTGGTAAGGAGCTCCTACAATGAGCAGTTCTTC.

This clonotype was recorded at least ten times. The chain joins TRBV6-2 or TRBV6-3 to TRBJ1-5; D remains ambiguous. V was cut by 5 bases and J by 1 base, with 15 bases left in between. The CDR3 is made up of 16 amino acids. CDR1 and CDR2 (germline): MNHEY, SVGEGT. The chain's CDR3 is CASSPRLGLSNQPQHF. The DNA for the CDR3 is TGTGCCAGCAGTCCAAGACTGGGTTTAAGCAATCAGCCCCAGCATTTT.

This chain joins TRBV25-1 and TRBJ2-3, with D possibly matching TRBD2 (5 bases). The germline gives CDR1 MGHDK, CDR2 SYGVNS. Trimming stripped 6 bases from V and 3 bases from J, with 13 bases between. The length of the CDR3 is 14 residues. The CDR3 reads CASRASFMTDTQYF. The CDR3 DNA is TGTGCCAGCAGGGCTAGCTTTATGACAGATACGCAGTATTTT.

Concerning this clonotype itself: Since a much larger clone is just one base distant, this may be a read error. The gene calls are TRBV20-1 and TRBJ2-7; 9 bases fit TRBD2. Germline lookup yields CDR1 DFQATT and CDR2 SNEGSKA (reference sequence). This CDR3 contains 15 residues. The CDR3 bases are TGCAGTGCTCTATACCCCGGGACTAGCTCTTACGAGCGGTACTTC. It encodes CSALYPGTSSYERYF.

This clonotype occurred many times. The germline gene is not matched at one end of the junction; a read error may be the cause. V usage is TRBV11-3 and J usage is TRBJ2-7, with a weak D call TRBD2 (5 bases). CDR3 length: 14 residues. Looked up from germline, CDR1 is SGHNT and CDR2 is YENEEA. In nucleotides, the CDR3 is TGTGCCAGCAGGTCCGGACTGGGTGGGGATTGCGCAGACTTC. It encodes CASRSGLGGDCADF.

This clonotype occurred many times. The genes are TRBV7-2 and TRBJ1-6; 10 nucleotides line up with TRBD1. V was pared by 5 bases and J by 10 bases, with 5 bases of the junction left unmatched. Germline CDR1 reads SGHTA; CDR2 reads FQGNSA. The CDR3 has 14 residues. CDR3 sequence: CASSARQGASPLHF. CDR3 coding DNA: TGTGCCAGCAGCGCCAGACAGGGGGCCTCACCCCTCCACTTT.

This clonotype was seen repeatedly, ten times or more. The chain carries TRBV11-2 and TRBJ2-3; D uncertain. CDR1 is SGHAT and CDR2 is FQNNGV in the germline V gene. Trimming pared 4 bases from V and 0 bases from J, leaving 11 bases between. This CDR3 spans 15 amino acids. CDR3 DNA sequence: TGTGCCAGCAGCTCCAGGATTTCTAGCACAGATACGCAGTATTTT. It specifies CASSSRISSTDTQYF. Using reference TRBV11-2 and TRBJ2-3 for the parts outside the CDR3, the full variable domain is EAGVAQSPRYKIIEKRQSVAFWCNPISGHATLYWYQQILGQGPKLLIQFQNNGVVDDSQLPKDRFSAERLKGVDSTLKIQPAKLEDSAVYLCASSSRISSTDTQYFGPGTRLTVL.